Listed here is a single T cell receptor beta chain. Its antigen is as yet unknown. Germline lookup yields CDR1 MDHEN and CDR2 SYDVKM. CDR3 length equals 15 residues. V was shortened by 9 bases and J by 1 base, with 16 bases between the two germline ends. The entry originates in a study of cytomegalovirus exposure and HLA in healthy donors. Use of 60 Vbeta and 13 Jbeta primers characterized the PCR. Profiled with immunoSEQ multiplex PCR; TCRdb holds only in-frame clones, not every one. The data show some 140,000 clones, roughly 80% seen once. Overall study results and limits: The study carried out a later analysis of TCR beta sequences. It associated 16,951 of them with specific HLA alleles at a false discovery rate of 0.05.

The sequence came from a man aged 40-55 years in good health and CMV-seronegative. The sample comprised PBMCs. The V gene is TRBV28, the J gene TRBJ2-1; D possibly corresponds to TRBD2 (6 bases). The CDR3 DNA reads TGTGCCAGTACCTTCGTCCTAGCGTCCTACAATGAGCAGTTCTTC. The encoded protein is CASTFVLASYNEQFF.